This T cell receptor (beta chain) was identified during a study of molecular identifiers for immune sequencing clone quantification. In the study overall: Sequencing covered four of five parts into which replicate RNA from about 20,000 or 100,000 naive CD8 cells was split.

MiXCR was run by TCRdb on the PCR reads, yielding one entry per CDR3 protein. The sample yields approximately 500,000 distinct CDR3 sequences, about 20% seen once. For this clonotype: What it binds is not known.

The sorting of naive CD8 T cells used the CD8+CD4-CCR7+CD45RA+ phenotype. From germline, CDR1 is MGHRA and CDR2 YSYEKL. The V end lost 4 bases, the J end lost 7 bases, and 13 bases lay between the germline ends. This CDR3 is built from 13 residues. Notes on the study in general: Naive cells had under 1% of molecules in clones above 20 RNA copies, effectors over 97%. Roughly 940,000 naive cells reportedly did not prevent detection of spiked Jurkat TCR RNA from one cell.

The receptor comes from a human donor in good health. Some libraries in this study had Jurkat cell RNA spiked in. Sequences were obtained from naive CD8+ T cells from blood, with Jurkat cell RNA spiked in. Subset defined: FACS-sorted CD8+CD4-CCR7+CD45RA+ naive T cells. This rearrangement joins TRBV4-1 to TRBJ1-1, with a weak D call TRBD1 (5 bases). The CDR3 DNA reads as TGCGCCAGCAGCCCCCCTAGGGGTGATGAAGCTTTCTTT. It translates to CASSPPRGDEAFF.